The 16 T cell receptor beta chains reported below all come from one sample, sequenced in a study of T cell changes during pregnancy in multiple sclerosis. Measured with immunoSEQ multiplex PCR; TCRdb has only the in-frame clones, and not every one. The profile shows more than 35,000 clones, 85% to 90% of them singletons. The sequencing here drew on CD4+ T cells from peripheral blood mononuclear cells, taken before pregnancy. These receptors came from a female donor with multiple sclerosis, enrolled in a pregnancy study.

V is TRBV6-5 and J is TRBJ2-3, with TRBD1 matching over 7 bases. This CDR3 is built from 16 residues. The trim removed 2 bases at V and 3 bases at J, leaving 8 bases unmatched. Germline V gene data show CDR1 as MNHEY and CDR2 as SVGAGI. CDR3 loop: CASSYTGDSQTDTQYF. CDR3 nucleotides: TGTGCCAGCAGTTACACTGGGGACAGCCAGACAGATACGCAGTATTTT.

CDR3 residues: CASSRPGGTQYF. The CDR3 DNA follows: TGTGCCAGCAGCCGGCCAGGGGGGACCCAGTACTTC. The chain joins TRBV28 to TRBJ2-5, with TRBD1 matching over 7 bases. The CDR3 loop spans 12 amino acids. The V segment lost 6 bases and the J segment 7 bases; nucleotides outside the gene matches: 5. Germline CDR1 and CDR2: MDHEN and SYDVKM.

The chain carries TRBV19 and TRBJ1-1; maybe TRBD1 (5 bases). Germline CDR1 reads LNHDA; CDR2 reads SQIVND (reference sequence). Trimming left V 8 bases short and J 5 bases short, with 18 bases between. The CDR3 has 14 amino acids. CDR3 sequence: CASFPPGGWTEAFF. CDR3 bases: TGTGCCAGTTTTCCACCGGGGGGTTGGACTGAAGCTTTCTTT.

The chain is built from TRBV4-3 and TRBJ2-7, with D possibly TRBD1 on 6 matching bases. CDR1 and CDR2 from the germline V gene are LGHNA and YSLEER. V dropped 1 base and J dropped 7 bases, with 17 bases sitting between them. The CDR3 runs 15 residues. Here the CDR3 reads CASSQVPRGRGEQYF. The CDR3 DNA is TGCGCCAGCAGCCAAGTCCCCAGGGGCCGTGGGGAGCAGTACTTC.

The chain combines TRBV18 with TRBJ2-3; a possible D gene is TRBD1 (5 bases). The CDR3 is made up of 14 amino acids. V shed 6 bases and J shed 0 bases, with 10 bases lying between them. Germline-derived CDR1 and CDR2 are KGHSH and LQKENI. CDR3 amino acids: CASSPSGSTDTQYF. The CDR3 nucleotides are TGTGCCAGCTCCCCCTCAGGGAGCACAGATACGCAGTATTTT.

The chain links TRBV2 to TRBJ2-7; 8 positions match TRBD1. CDR1 SNHLY and CDR2 FYNNEI come from the germline V gene. This CDR3 has 16 residues. With V trimmed by 7 bases and J by 3 bases, 14 bases remained unmatched. The DNA of the CDR3 is TGTGCCAGCAAAAAAGGGGGGACAGGTCCCTACTACGAGCAGTACTTC. This codes for CASKKGGTGPYYEQYF.

J is TRBJ1-1 and V is TRBV6-5; possible D gene TRBD1, 6 bases. With 0 bases removed from V and 10 bases from J, the gap between germline ends came to 12 bases. Germline values: CDR1 MNHEY, CDR2 SVGAGI. The CDR3 sequence is 13 residues long. The CDR3 is CASSYSGATGAFF. CDR3 DNA sequence: TGTGCCAGCAGTTACTCGGGGGCGACCGGAGCTTTCTTT.

The genes are TRBV7-2 and TRBJ1-5; 10 nucleotides align to TRBD1. The V gene end was trimmed by 4 bases and the J gene end by 5 bases; junction bases not matched to a gene: 2. CDR1 and CDR2 from the germline V gene are SGHTA and FQGNSA. There are 14 residues in the CDR3. The CDR3 reads CASSSGQGDQPQHF. The CDR3 nucleotides read TGTGCCAGCAGCTCAGGACAGGGGGATCAGCCCCAGCATTTT. Looking up the rest from reference TRBV7-2 and TRBJ1-5 gives the full variable domain: GAGVSQSPSNKVTEKGKDVELRCDPISGHTALYWYRQSLGQGLEFLIYFQGNSAPDKSGLPSDRFSAERTGGSVSTLTIQRTQQEDSAVYLCASSSGQGDQPQHFGDGTRLSIL.

This clone appeared once. The rearrangement links TRBV19 to TRBJ2-1; D is possibly TRBD1 (6 bases). The germline V gene has CDR1 LNHDA and CDR2 SQIVND (reference sequence). Trimming removed 5 bases from V and 1 base from J, with 24 bases in between. The CDR3 is 19 amino acids. CDR3 in amino acids: CASSVSIGGGVGSYNEQFF. The CDR3 bases are TGTGCCAGTAGTGTGTCTATAGGTGGGGGCGTGGGTTCCTACAATGAGCAGTTCTTC.

The rearrangement uses TRBV19 and TRBJ1-5; 12 bases are a match to TRBD1. This CDR3 region has 16 residues. The V gene end was trimmed by 5 bases and the J gene end by 7 bases; junction bases not matched to a gene: 9. CDR1 and CDR2 (germline): LNHDA, SQIVND (reference sequence). DNA of the CDR3: TGTGCCAGTAGTCCAGAGCCGGGACAGGGGGCCCAGCCCCAGCATTTT. It translates to CASSPEPGQGAQPQHF. The full variable domain, rest sourced from reference TRBV19 and TRBJ1-5, is DGGITQSPKYLFRKEGQNVTLSCEQNLNHDAMYWYRQDPGQGLRLIYYSQIVNDFQKGDIAEGYSVSREKKESFPLTVTSAQKNPTAFYLCASSPEPGQGAQPQHFGDGTRLSIL.

The chain links TRBV28 to TRBJ2-5; D is unresolved. The length of the CDR3 is 11 residues. The germline V gene encodes CDR1 MDHEN and CDR2 SYDVKM. V was shortened by 5 bases and J by 14 bases, with 15 bases between the two germline ends. The CDR3 reads CASSLQSTPYF. Here the CDR3 DNA reads TGTGCCAGCAGTCTCCAGTCAACCCCCTACTTC.

To note about this clone: A junction end diverges from the germline sequence, so it may reflect a read error. This sequence joins TRBV5-1 and TRBJ1-6, with 7 bases matching TRBD1. In germline, CDR1 is SGHRS, CDR2 YFSETQ. The CDR3 is made up of 15 amino acids. The CDR3 reads CASSSRGPYNSPLHF. The CDR3 coding sequence is TGCGCCAGCAGCTCGAGGGGGCCCTACAATTCACCCCTCCACTTT.

CDR3 residues: CASSPLAGGPSNEQFF. CDR3 in DNA: TGTGCCAGCAGTCCCCTAGCGGGGGGGCCATCCAATGAGCAGTTCTTC. V is TRBV28 and J is TRBJ2-1; 12 bases fit TRBD2. The CDR3 contains 16 residues. The V gene's germline CDR1 is MDHEN and CDR2 SYDVKM. J gave up 6 bases and V 5 bases, and 8 bases lay outside the gene matches.

This chain links TRBV7-9 with TRBJ2-6; tentative D call: TRBD2 (6 bases). This CDR3 contains 17 residues. Trimming took off 1 base at V and 4 bases at J, with 14 bases between the two ends. Germline V CDR1 and CDR2: SEHNR, FQNEAQ (reference sequence). CDR3 in amino acids: CASSLGVGGSGANVLTF. The CDR3, as DNA: TGTGCCAGCAGCTTAGGGGTGGGGGGATCCGGGGCCAACGTCCTGACTTTC.

The V and J genes are TRBV2 and TRBJ1-5; D is ambiguous. CDR3 length: 12 amino acids. Germline V CDR1 and CDR2: SNHLY, FYNNEI. V lost 6 bases, J lost 7 bases, and 10 bases lay in between. The CDR3 spells CASRLSSQPQHF. DNA for the CDR3: TGTGCCAGCAGGTTGAGTTCCCAGCCCCAGCATTTT.

The rearrangement joins TRBV30 to TRBJ1-5; 7 positions agree with TRBD1. The CDR3 spans 13 residues. Germline lookup yields CDR1 GTSNPN and CDR2 SVGIG (reference sequence). Trimming cost V 0 bases and J 5 bases; bases outside gene matches: 1. This CDR3 reads CAWSVTGDQPQHF. Here the CDR3 DNA reads TGTGCCTGGAGTGTAACAGGGGATCAGCCCCAGCATTTT.